A single sample is the source of the 17 T cell receptor beta chains below, sequenced in a study of blood T cell repertoires in COVID-19 (dated by TCRdb to the early 2020s). Libraries were constructed by the immunoSEQ multiplex PCR assay. The clones in this table, taken by TCRdb from immuneACCESS, are in-frame only. Not every clone is retained; where verified, under half of the shortfall comes from an unresolved V gene, and the cause of the rest is unknown. Recorded for this sample are around 190,000 clones; 76% of them occurred a single time. The ten largest clones add up to about 17% of the sample. Sequencing used PBMCs or T cells enriched from blood (not recorded which). These receptors came from a woman in her 50s with acute COVID-19.

This chain joins TRBV3-1 (or the pseudogene TRBV3-2) and TRBJ2-3; D might be TRBD1 (5 bases). The V and J ends lost 4 bases and 7 bases respectively, with 12 bases between them. CDR1 is LGHDT and CDR2 is YNNKEL in the germline V gene (reference sequence). The CDR3 consists of 13 residues. The CDR3 loop is CASSPLGAYTQYF. In nucleotides, the CDR3 is TGTGCCAGCAGCCCTCTAGGGGCTTATACGCAGTATTTT.

CDR3 bases: TGCGCCAGCAGTCAATGGGGCGCTGGCACAGATACGCAGTATTTT. It specifies CASSQWGAGTDTQYF. The chain carries TRBV23-1 and TRBJ2-3, with D tentatively TRBD1 (5 bases). TRBV23-1 is identified as an open reading frame with a role that is uncertain. The CDR3 has 15 amino acids. V lost 1 base and J 1 base, leaving 9 bases between the germline ends.

The genes are TRBV27 and TRBJ2-2; D is ambiguous. The CDR3 runs 12 residues. Germline lookup yields CDR1 MNHEY and CDR2 SMNVEV (reference sequence). Trimming took off 5 bases at V and 9 bases at J, with 10 bases between the two ends. The CDR3 loop reads CASSPGPWELFF. CDR3 nucleotide sequence: TGTGCCAGCAGTCCGGGTCCTTGGGAGCTGTTTTTT.

The chain employs TRBV28 and TRBJ2-7; possibly TRBD2 for D (6 bases). V was clipped by 3 bases and J by 4 bases, with 13 bases between them. Germline-derived CDR1 and CDR2 are MDHEN and SYDVKM. The CDR3 extends over 14 amino acids. The DNA for the CDR3 is TGTGCCAGCAGTTTGCCGGGACTGACATACGAGCAGTACGTC. Protein: CASSLPGLTYEQYV.

The V gene is TRBV30, the J gene TRBJ2-7; D remains ambiguous. The ends were cut back, 4 bases at V and 7 bases at J, with 20 bases in the middle. The CDR3 sequence is 14 residues long. The V gene's germline CDR1 is GTSNPN and CDR2 SVGIG (reference sequence). Here the CDR3 reads CAWTSRGGLREQYV. In DNA form, the CDR3 reads TGTGCCTGGACATCCCGAGGCGGCTTAAGAGAGCAGTACGTC.

The rearrangement links TRBV9 to TRBJ2-1; 13 nucleotides line up with TRBD2. CDR3 length: 16 amino acids. Germline CDR1 and CDR2: SGDLS and YYNGEE. The V gene end was trimmed by 3 bases and the J gene end by 5 bases; junction bases not matched to a gene: 5. The CDR3 region is CASSGRLAGGNNEQFF. The CDR3, as DNA: TGTGCCAGCAGCGGACGACTAGCGGGGGGAAACAATGAGCAGTTCTTC.

This clone was recorded many times. V is TRBV2 and J is TRBJ1-2; 12 positions agree with TRBD1. Trimming removed 11 bases from V and 7 bases from J; junction bases left unmatched: 5. The CDR3 is 12 residues long. Germline lookup yields CDR1 SNHLY and CDR2 FYNNEI. The CDR3 coding sequence is TGTGCCGGCCGGGACAGGGGGCCTGGCTACACCTTC. Translated, it gives CAGRDRGPGYTF.

This chain links TRBV19 with TRBJ1-2; D uncertain. The CDR3 extends over 14 amino acids. Trimming removed 8 bases at V and 2 bases at J, with 15 bases between. CDR1 LNHDA and CDR2 SQIVND come from the germline V gene (reference sequence). The CDR3 loop reads CASRSGGDNYGYTF. The CDR3 DNA reads as TGTGCCAGTCGGAGCGGCGGAGACAACTATGGCTACACCTTC. Full variable domain (missing parts from reference TRBV19 and TRBJ1-2): DGGITQSPKYLFRKEGQNVTLSCEQNLNHDAMYWYRQDPGQGLRLIYYSQIVNDFQKGDIAEGYSVSREKKESFPLTVTSAQKNPTAFYLCASRSGGDNYGYTFGSGTRLTVV.

The chain joins TRBV4-1 to TRBJ1-1; the match to TRBD1 covers 8 bases. Germline values: CDR1 MGHRA, CDR2 YSYEKL. The CDR3 is 15 residues long. Trimming took 5 bases from V and 0 from J; bases not matched to a gene: 5. The DNA of the CDR3 is TGCGCCAGCAGCGTAGGACAGGGATTGAACACTGAAGCTTTCTTT. Protein sequence: CASSVGQGLNTEAFF.

This chain joins TRBV29-1 and TRBJ2-7; TRBD2 agrees at 7 bases. Germline CDR1 is SQVTM and CDR2 is ANQGSEA. The CDR3 length is 14 residues. The CDR3 coding sequence is TGCATCAAACGGCGGGGGTGCACAAACTACGAGCAGTACGTC. Residues: CIKRRGCTNYEQYV.

This clone turned up a few times. The chain employs TRBV6-2 or TRBV6-3 and TRBJ2-1, with 7 bases lining up with TRBD1. After removal of 4 bases from V and 0 bases from J, the junction contained 12 bases not matched to a gene. Germline values: CDR1 MNHEY, CDR2 SVGEGT. The CDR3 is made up of 18 amino acids. The CDR3 bases are TGTGCCAGCAGTTCTCTGGGCCGGACAGGAAGCTCCTACAATGAGCAGTTCTTC. Protein product: CASSSLGRTGSSYNEQFF.

The chain is built from TRBV12-3 or TRBV12-4 and TRBJ1-6; 7 bases match TRBD1. With 6 bases clipped from V and 12 bases from J, the junction kept 5 bases outside the gene matches. The CDR3 loop spans 12 amino acids. CDR3 protein: CASSVYRGPLHF. DNA of the CDR3: TGTGCCAGCAGCGTTTACAGGGGACCCCTCCACTTT.

CDR3 protein: CASNGQGLDNSPLHF. As DNA, the CDR3 is TGTGCCAGCAATGGACAGGGGTTGGATAATTCACCCCTCCACTTT. The V gene is TRBV2, the J gene TRBJ1-6, with 9 bases that match TRBD1. This CDR3 spans 15 amino acids. Germline CDR1 is SNHLY and CDR2 is FYNNEI. V dropped 7 bases and J dropped 5; count of bases not matched to a gene: 6.

The chain uses TRBV6-2 or TRBV6-3 and TRBJ2-1; 8 bases line up with TRBD2. CDR1 and CDR2 from the germline V gene are MNHEY and SVGEGT. V shed 4 bases and J 2 bases; nucleotides not matched to a gene: 7. CDR3 length equals 16 residues. The CDR3 spells CASSSPLGGAYNEQFF. The CDR3 DNA reads TGTGCCAGCAGTTCCCCTCTCGGGGGGGCCTACAATGAGCAGTTCTTC.

This clone was seen only once. This sequence joins TRBV7-6 and TRBJ2-3; D unresolved. V was clipped by 5 bases and J by 2 bases, with 14 bases between them. Germline lookup yields CDR1 SGHVS and CDR2 FNYEAQ. The CDR3 is 15 residues long. The chain's CDR3 is CASSPAGVPTDTQYF. For the CDR3, the DNA is TGTGCCAGCAGCCCAGCCGGAGTACCCACAGATACGCAGTATTTT.

The chain couples TRBV9 to TRBJ1-1, with D possibly matching TRBD1 (6 bases). Trimming shortened V by 0 bases and J by 6 bases, and 15 bases separated the two germline ends. CDR3 length equals 15 residues. From germline, CDR1 is SGDLS and CDR2 YYNGEE. The CDR3, as DNA: TGTGCCAGCAGCGTAGATCGGCTCCCAGGGGCTGAAGCTTTCTTT. Its protein product is CASSVDRLPGAEAFF.

Here the CDR3 reads CAWSVLKGSRDSPLHF. DNA of the CDR3: TGTGCCTGGAGTGTACTTAAAGGGAGTAGGGATTCACCCCTCCACTTT. The V and J genes are TRBV30 and TRBJ1-6, with no clear D. The V and J ends lost 0 bases and 8 bases respectively, with 17 bases between them. The V gene's germline CDR1 is GTSNPN and CDR2 SVGIG (reference sequence). The CDR3 totals 16 residues.